The clone carrying this T cell receptor (delta chain) has a handful of counts. The sample originates from a study of gamma-delta chains in newborns, infants, children. Study in general: Microbial exposure reportedly drives polyclonal innate γδ T cell expansion after birth.

TCRdb ran CATT on the reads. The sample holds under 7,000 delta-chain clones, around 11% seen once. Germline lookup yields CDR1 GEAIGNYY and CDR2 EKD. CDR3 length equals 16 residues. V was pared by 3 bases and J by 0 bases, with 16 bases between. The sequenced sample consisted of blood. The receptor's source is a child who was a newborn, infant or young child, either healthy, febrile or measles-vaccinated (not recorded which). The chain has TRDV2 and TRDJ1, with a weak D call TRDD3 (6 bases). Since TCRdb gives no J gene, matching the DNA to germline was used here to assign it. CDR3 residues: CACDVLGGGNTDKLIF. The CDR3 nucleotides read TGTGCCTGTGACGTCCTGGGAGGGGGGAACACCGATAAACTCATCTTT.